This T cell receptor (beta chain) was documented in a study of T cell clones after liver transplantation. On the study more broadly: TCRbeta sequencing after a pre-transplant mixed lymphocyte reaction identified graft-donor-reactive clones, later tracked in post-transplant blood. Without induction therapy, subjects received standard immunosuppression until 12-24 months post-transplant. Tolerance: complete withdrawal held at least one year, liver enzymes staying within twice normal.

Between the trimmed V and J ends, which lost 0 bases and 6 bases, there was a span of 10 bases. Germline assignment: CDR1 SGHRS and CDR2 YFSETQ. CDR3 size: 14 residues. This table comes from immunoSEQ multiplex PCR, and its TCRdb copy is limited to in-frame clones, with some not included. This repertoire shows around 26,000 clones, 55% to 75% found once; its top ten account for approximately 2.9%. This sequence originates from a human donor who received a liver transplant. The chain carries TRBV5-1 and TRBJ2-1, with D hard to call. Sequenced here: CD4+ T cells from blood, sampled before liver transplant. This chain's CDR3 is CASSLGSAINEQFF. For the CDR3, the DNA is TGCGCCAGCAGCTTGGGGTCAGCTATCAATGAGCAGTTCTTC.